This T cell receptor (beta chain) comes out of a study of CD8+CD57+ T cells in acquired aplastic anemia. Study overall: Sorted CD4+ and CD8+ cells gave a mean 3.2 ug DNA, range roughly 0.18 to 30 ug.

Genomic DNA provided the template from which TCR beta VDJ and CDR3 profiles were obtained. TCRdb fed the reads into MiXCR, producing one record per CDR3 protein. The repertoire holds around 170,000 distinct CDR3 sequences, about 47% seen once, with roughly 3% in the top ten. The V end lost 0 bases, the J end lost 0 bases, and 9 bases lay between the germline ends. The CDR3 loop spans 14 amino acids. Germline-derived CDR1 and CDR2 are DFQATT and SNEGSKA (reference sequence). This clonotype was observed many times. What it binds is unknown. Study results and caveats: No significant patient-versus-control difference appeared in CD8+ Simpson's diversity. Patients and controls had in common twenty-nine CD8+ CDR3 sequences.

The J gene is TRBJ2-7, the V gene TRBV20-1, with unresolved D. The source of this sequence is a human donor in good health. The sequenced material came from sorted CD4+, CD8+, or CD8+CD57+ T cells (not recorded which) from PBMCs. The CDR3 coding sequence is TGCAGTGCTAGAGATAGGCGTCGCTCCTACGAGCAGTACTTC. Encoded protein: CSARDRRRSYEQYF.